This TCR beta chain appears in the sequencing data of a study of blood T cell repertoires in COVID-19. TCRdb keeps only in-frame clones here, not all; method: immunoSEQ multiplex PCR. In the table there are approximately 83,000 clones, around four fifths of which are singletons. The specimen sequenced was peripheral blood. The sequence derives from a man aged 50-60 years with acute or convalescent COVID-19.

CDR3 in amino acids: CASSPPKGQGRQETQYF. The CDR3 region has the DNA TGTGCCAGCAGCCCGCCCAAGGGACAGGGACGCCAAGAGACCCAGTACTTC. The gene calls are TRBV5-8 and TRBJ2-5; 9 nucleotides line up with TRBD1. This CDR3 contains 17 residues. With 4 bases clipped from V and 1 base from J, the junction kept 11 bases outside the gene matches. From germline, CDR1 is SGHTS and CDR2 YDEGEE.